This entry is about one T cell receptor (beta chain). Its cognate antigen is unknown. This entry belongs to a study of cytomegalovirus exposure and HLA in healthy donors. Study at large: An early data release held some 89 million unique TCRs from HLA-typed donors.

This CDR3 contains 15 residues. The junction had 6 bases not matched to a gene; V was cut back by 3 bases and J by 6 bases. Germline loops: CDR1 SGHRS, CDR2 YFSETQ. PCR primers comprised 60 Vbeta and 13 Jbeta primers. The table came from immunoSEQ multiplex PCR; TCRdb's copy has only in-frame clones and leaves some out. The data hold 120,000 or so clones, with over 70% observed a single time. Study-wide findings and caveats: When a later analysis was performed, an Asian-associated ancestry cluster reportedly had fewer N-insertions than the roughly 670-donor mean. What TCR beta sequences reportedly achieved was accurate prediction of HLA-A and HLA-B alleles in most subjects.

The sample taken for sequencing was PBMCs. The sequence came from a young man in good health and CMV-seropositive. The chain uses TRBV5-1 and TRBJ2-1, with 10 bases matching TRBD2. CDR3 region: CASSSRLAGGNEQFF. The CDR3 DNA sequence: TGCGCCAGCAGCTCTCGACTAGCGGGTGGCAATGAGCAGTTCTTC.